These 4 T cell receptor beta chains were all obtained from the same sample, sequenced in a study of identical twins. TCRdb re-analysed the 5' RACE reads in MiXCR, keeping a single row per CDR3 protein. The sample holds approximately 500,000 distinct CDR3 sequences, 24% seen once. The sample was also linked to a second study, of T cells expressing NK-cell markers.

Sequencing input: CD4+ T cells sorted from blood. These receptor sequences come from a woman between 18 and 29 years old in good health.

This clonotype has only a few counts. The chain is built from TRBV10-3 and TRBJ1-5; weak D call: TRBD1 (5 bases). The germline V and J ends were trimmed by 11 bases and 2 bases, with 10 bases remaining between them. The germline V gene encodes CDR1 ENHRY and CDR2 SYGVKD. The CDR3 length is 12 residues. CDR3 residues: CAPRRGNQPQHF. Written as DNA, the CDR3 is TGTGCCCCTCGCAGGGGCAATCAGCCCCAGCATTTT.

This clonotype was detected a few times. This chain connects TRBV6-6 to TRBJ2-1, with D unclear. Germline assignment: CDR1 MNHNY and CDR2 SVGAGI (reference sequence). This CDR3 is 13 amino acids long. V was cut by 4 bases and J by 6 bases, with 10 bases left in between. The CDR3 reads CASSSLATNEQFF. In nucleotides, the CDR3 is TGTGCCAGCAGTTCTCTCGCTACCAATGAGCAGTTCTTC.

The chain carries TRBV20-1 and TRBJ2-1, with 10 bases aligning to TRBD1. J lost 7 bases, V lost 3 bases, and 9 bases had no gene match. CDR1 is DFQATT, CDR2 SNEGSKA, per germline (reference sequence). This CDR3 region has 15 residues. The CDR3 spells CSASRMGQGTNEQFF. CDR3 bases: TGCAGTGCTAGTAGGATGGGACAGGGGACTAATGAGCAGTTCTTC.

This clonotype came up a few times. This chain uses TRBV20-1 with TRBJ1-2; D may be TRBD1 (6 bases). V lost 6 bases, J lost 4 bases, and 18 bases lay in between. CDR1 is DFQATT and CDR2 is SNEGSKA in the germline V gene (reference sequence). The CDR3 covers 14 residues. DNA of the CDR3: TGCAGTGCCCGGAACCCAGGGGAGAGCTATGGCTACACCTTC. It codes for CSARNPGESYGYTF.